Included here is one T cell receptor (beta chain) sequence, with context. The antigen is not known. The data belong to a study of T cells after yellow fever vaccination. Study-level findings and limits: The study found a weaker secondary response that peaked faster, day 5 versus 15. Reappearance after the booster was seen for most primary-vaccination clones, at 95% to 96% CD4 and roughly 90% CD8. It was a small share of clonotypes that appeared in both CD4 and CD8 compartments.

The trim removed 6 bases at V and 3 bases at J, leaving 12 bases unmatched. The CDR3 length is 16 residues. The germline V gene encodes CDR1 KGHSH and CDR2 LQKENI. From the 5' RACE reads, TCRdb called clonotypes with MiXCR, one entry per CDR3 protein. The profile shows hundreds of thousands of distinct CDR3 sequences, under 7.5% of them singletons. This TCR was recovered from a man under 40 who received the YFV17D yellow fever vaccine. The genes are TRBV18 and TRBJ1-2, with TRBD1 matching 8 bases. The sequencing used PBMCs, collected 5 days after the yellow fever booster vaccination. DNA of the CDR3: TGTGCCAGCTCCCCTGACCCAGGGGGCACTGACTATGGCTACACCTTC. Protein sequence: CASSPDPGGTDYGYTF.